A selection of T cell receptor beta chains follows, all from one sample in a study of radiotherapy plus CTLA-4 blockade in lung cancer. Method: immunoSEQ multiplex PCR; TCRdb's copy keeps in-frame clones and lacks some. The sample contains 45,000 to 55,000 clones, 75% to 90% of which appear only once. Material: peripheral blood, obtained from a patient treated with radiotherapy plus ipilimumab. These receptors came from a human donor with non-small cell lung cancer that progressed on radiotherapy plus ipilimumab. Some clones in this sample may be carry-over from other donors' samples. Both conserved end residues are part of each CDR3. Fields, in order: clone size, V gene, D gene, J gene, CDR3 DNA, CDR3 protein. The D gene is left open where the match is weak. Clone size appears in some rows only: once, few, many, or a class for an expanded clone.

>once|TRBV29-1|.|TRBJ2-5
TGCAGCGTTCTGCAAGGGGGATTCGGGACCCAGTACTTC
CSVLQGGFGTQYF
>.|TRBV6-1|TRBD2|TRBJ2-7
TGTGCCAGCAGTGTAGGACTAGCGGGAGGTTTATTGGGTTTTCAGGACTTC
CASSVGLAGGLLGFQDF
>few|TRBV10-2|TRBD2|TRBJ2-1
TGCGCCAGCAGTGATAGCGGGGGGTCCTACAATGAGCAGTTCTTC
CASSDSGGSYNEQFF
>.|TRBV7-3|.|TRBJ2-2
TGTGCCAGCAGTTTACTTGTGAACACCGGGGAGCTGTTTTTT
CASSLLVNTGELFF
>.|TRBV28|TRBD2|TRBJ2-1
TGTGCCAGCACTGTACACGAGGCGGGAGCCTACAATGAGCAGTTCTTC
CASTVHEAGAYNEQFF
>.|TRBV9|.|TRBJ2-3
TGTGCCAGCAGCGTAGGGGTAGCGGCTAGCACAGATACGCAGTATTTT
CASSVGVAASTDTQYF
>.|TRBV27|TRBD1|TRBJ1-5
TGTGCCAGCAGCCAGCGGACAGGGGGGGATCAGCCCCAGCATTTT
CASSQRTGGDQPQHF
>.|TRBV18|TRBD1|TRBJ2-1
TGTGCCAGCTCAAGCCAACAGGGGAGCTCCTACAATGAGCAGTTCTTC
CASSSQQGSSYNEQFF
>.|TRBV5-8|.|TRBJ2-7
TGTGCCAGCAGCTTGTCTGTTCCCCTCCACGAGCAGTACTTC
CASSLSVPLHEQYF
>once|TRBV10-3|.|TRBJ1-2
TGTGCCATCAGTCCCCCGGAAAGGGGAAGCGGCTACACCTTC
CAISPPERGSGYTF
>.|TRBV9|.|TRBJ2-5
TGTGCCAGCAGCGAGACAGGAATCCAAGAGACCCAGTACTTC
CASSETGIQETQYF
>once|TRBV7-3|TRBD2|TRBJ2-1
TGTGCCAGCAGGTCCGGACTAGCGACTTACAATGAGCAGTTCTTC
CASRSGLATYNEQFF
>.|TRBV29-1|.|TRBJ1-5
TGCAGCGCCGAAACAGGTGGACGGTCCGGGGGGCCCCAGCATTTT
CSAETGGRSGGPQHF
>.|TRBV15|.|TRBJ1-1
TGTGCCACCAGCAGAGAAGGGTACGAGGGCACTGAAGCTTTCTTT
CATSREGYEGTEAFF
>.|TRBV5-4|TRBD2|TRBJ2-7
TGTGCCAGCAGCCACGGGACTAGCGGATCCTACGAGCAGTACTTC
CASSHGTSGSYEQYF
>.|TRBV19|TRBD2|TRBJ2-1
TGTGCCAGTAGGCGAGCGGGGGGTGGCGATGAGCAGTTCTTC
CASRRAGGGDEQFF
>.|TRBV18|.|TRBJ2-4
TGTGCCAGCTCACCCGGGGGACAGGCCAAAAACATTCAGTACTTC
CASSPGGQAKNIQYF
>.|TRBV27|TRBD1|TRBJ1-6
TGTGCCAGCAGTGGGACAGGGCATCGTTCACCCCTCCACTTT
CASSGTGHRSPLHF
>.|TRBV7-9|.|TRBJ2-7
TGTGCCAGCAGCTCTTCGACAGCTTCCTACGAGCAGTACTTC
CASSSSTASYEQYF
>.|TRBV6-5|TRBD2|TRBJ2-3
TGTGCCAGCAGTCCGGGACTAGCGACAGATACGCAGTATTTT
CASSPGLATDTQYF
>.|TRBV4-2|.|TRBJ2-6
TGTGCCAGCAGCCCCGGAGAAGGGGACTCTGGGGCCAACGTCCTGACTTTC
CASSPGEGDSGANVLTF
>.|TRBV27|.|TRBJ2-1
TGTGCCAGCAGTCCCGGACAGAACAATGAGCAGTTCTTC
CASSPGQNNEQFF
>.|TRBV5-6|TRBD1|TRBJ2-2
TGTGCCAGCAGCTTGGAAGGGACAGGGGAACGGGAGCTGTTTTTT
CASSLEGTGERELFF
>.|TRBV5-1|.|TRBJ1-2
TGCGCCAGCAGCTTGGAGGGGCAGGGTCAGTCTGGCTACACCTTC
CASSLEGQGQSGYTF
>.|TRBV15|.|TRBJ2-5
TGTGCCACCAGCACTCAACTAGCCCGGGAGACCCAGTACTTC
CATSTQLARETQYF
>.|TRBV9|.|TRBJ1-2
TGTGCCAGCAGCCCCCAGAACTATGGCTACACCTTC
CASSPQNYGYTF
>once|TRBV11-2|TRBD1|TRBJ1-3
TGTGCCAGCAGCTGGACAGGGGCTGGAAACACCATATATTTT
CASSWTGAGNTIYF
>.|TRBV4-3|.|TRBJ2-7
TGCGCCAGCAGCCACGCACGAGGAGACTACGAGCAGTACTTC
CASSHARGDYEQYF
>.|TRBV9|.|TRBJ2-2
TGTGCCAGCAGCGCGATACTAGACTCCGGGGAGCTGTTTTTT
CASSAILDSGELFF
>.|TRBV9|.|TRBJ2-3
TGTGCCAGCAGCGTCGGAGTGTCGGGAGATACGCAGTATTTT
CASSVGVSGDTQYF
>.|TRBV19|TRBD1|TRBJ2-7
TGTGCCAGTAGTCTAGTGACAGGGGGTTACTACGAGCAGTACTTC
CASSLVTGGYYEQYF
>.|TRBV9|.|TRBJ2-3
TGTGCCAGCACCCCCATCGCGACTAGCACAGATACGCAGTATTTT
CASTPIATSTDTQYF
>.|TRBV7-9|TRBD2|TRBJ2-7
TGTGCCAGCAGCTCGGGACTAGGTCGGCCCTACGAGCAGTACTTC
CASSSGLGRPYEQYF
>once|TRBV25-1|TRBD2|TRBJ2-7
TGTGCCAGCCAAGGGACAGCGGGGGGTGAGCAGTACTTC
CASQGTAGGEQYF
>.|TRBV5-8|.|TRBJ1-5
TGTGCCAGCAACCCTCGTCCGAGACAGAAATTCAATCAGCCCCAGCATTTT
CASNPRPRQKFNQPQHF
>.|TRBV4-1|TRBD1|TRBJ1-6
TGCGCCAGCAGCCAAGAAATGCAGGGGGATTCACCCCTCCACTTT
CASSQEMQGDSPLHF
>.|TRBV10-3|TRBD2|TRBJ2-1
TGTGCCATCAAGGGAGCGGGAGCCTACAATGAGCAGTTCTTC
CAIKGAGAYNEQFF
>.|TRBV27|TRBD1|TRBJ2-5
TGTGCCAGCAGCGCGACAGGGCGGCGAGAGACCCAGTACTTC
CASSATGRRETQYF
>.|TRBV7-2|TRBD1|TRBJ1-2
TGTGCCAGCAGTCCGGGACAGGGAACCTATGGCTACACCTTC
CASSPGQGTYGYTF
>once|TRBV6-5|TRBD1|TRBJ1-6
TGTGCCAGCAAATGGGACAGTAATTCACCCCTCCACTTT
CASKWDSNSPLHF
>.|TRBV10-3|.|TRBJ2-3
TGTGCCATCCGGGGTGTGGATACGCAGTATTTT
CAIRGVDTQYF
>.|TRBV6-1|.|TRBJ2-7
TGTGCCAGCAGTGAAGAAGACTTGGGGGGCTACGAGCAGTACTTC
CASSEEDLGGYEQYF
>.|TRBV5-8|TRBD2|TRBJ2-5
TGTGCCAGCAGCTTGGCCGGGTCAGCGGGGGCCCCTTGGGAGACCCAGTACTTC
CASSLAGSAGAPWETQYF
>.|TRBV10-3|TRBD2|TRBJ2-5
TGTGCCATCAGTGAGAATCGGGATAGCGGGATAGCCCAGTACTTC
CAISENRDSGIAQYF
>few|TRBV11-2|.|TRBJ2-7
TGTGCCAGCAGCTTAGGAGGCGCGGGGTTCTACGAGCAGTACTTC
CASSLGGAGFYEQYF
>.|TRBV30|TRBD1|TRBJ1-5
TGTGCCTGGAGCCGAGGACAGGGCATTCAGCCCCAGCATTTT
CAWSRGQGIQPQHF
>.|TRBV12-5|.|TRBJ2-2
TGTGCTAGTGGTTTGGAGATTAAAGGGACTGGACCTTACACCGGGGAGCTGTTTTTT
CASGLEIKGTGPYTGELFF
>few|TRBV5-1|TRBD1|TRBJ2-4
TGCGCCAGCAGCGCACCGGGACAGGGTCAAAACATTCAGTACTTC
CASSAPGQGQNIQYF
>.|TRBV10-3|TRBD2|TRBJ2-2
TGTGCCTCAACGGGGCTAGCGGAGTCCGGGGAGCTGTTTTTT
CASTGLAESGELFF
>.|TRBV11-3|.|TRBJ2-7
TGTGCCAGCAGCTTAGAACCGGGATCTTCCGAGCAGTACTTC
CASSLEPGSSEQYF
>.|TRBV7-2|TRBD2|TRBJ2-7
TGTGCCAGCAGCACCCCTCGGACTAGCGGGAGGTACGAGCAGTACTTC
CASSTPRTSGRYEQYF
>.|TRBV4-1|.|TRBJ2-1
TGCGCCAGCAGCCAAGTTCTCGGTTCGGACAATGAGCAGTTCTTC
CASSQVLGSDNEQFF
>.|TRBV4-1|TRBD1|TRBJ1-5
TGCGCCAGCAGCCCGCCCGGGACAGGGCCCGTCCCCCAGCATTTT
CASSPPGTGPVPQHF
>.|TRBV5-1|TRBD2|TRBJ2-2
TGCGCCAGCAGCTTGGTGCCTAGCGGCAACACCGGGGAGCTGTTTTTT
CASSLVPSGNTGELFF
>.|TRBV5-4|TRBD2|TRBJ2-1
TGTGCCAGCAGCTTGCGGACTAGCGGGAGGAGGCACAATGAGCAGTTCTTC
CASSLRTSGRRHNEQFF
>.|TRBV6-6|.|TRBJ2-5
TGTGCCAGCAGTTATACTAGTTTCCAAGAGACCCAGTACTTC
CASSYTSFQETQYF
>.|TRBV5-6|TRBD1|TRBJ1-6
TGTGCCAGCAGCCTGACAGGGACTAATTCACCCCTCCACTTT
CASSLTGTNSPLHF